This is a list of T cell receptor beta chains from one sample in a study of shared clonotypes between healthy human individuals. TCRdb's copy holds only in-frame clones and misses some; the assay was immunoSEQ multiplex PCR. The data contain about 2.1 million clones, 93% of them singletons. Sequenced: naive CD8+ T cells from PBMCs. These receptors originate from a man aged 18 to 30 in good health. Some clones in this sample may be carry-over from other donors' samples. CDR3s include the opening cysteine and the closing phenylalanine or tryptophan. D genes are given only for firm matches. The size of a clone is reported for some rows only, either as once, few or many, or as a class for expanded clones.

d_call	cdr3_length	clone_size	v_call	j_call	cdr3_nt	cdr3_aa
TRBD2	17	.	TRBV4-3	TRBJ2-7	TGCGCCAGCAGCCAATACTTACCGGGACTAGAAACCCACGAGCAGTACTTC	CASSQYLPGLETHEQYF
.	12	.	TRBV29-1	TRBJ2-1	TGCAGCGTTGAAGATAGGGGAATTGAGCAGTTCTTC	CSVEDRGIEQFF
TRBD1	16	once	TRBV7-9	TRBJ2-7	TGTGCCAGCAGCGGAAACAGGGGGGACCCTACCTACGAGCAGTACTTC	CASSGNRGDPTYEQYF
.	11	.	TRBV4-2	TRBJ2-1	TGTGCCAGCAGCCGGGGTGATGAGCAGTTCTTC	CASSRGDEQFF
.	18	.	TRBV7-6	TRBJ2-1	TGTGCCAGCAGCTTAGATTCATTCGTCGGAAAATCCTACAATGAGCAGTTCTTC	CASSLDSFVGKSYNEQFF
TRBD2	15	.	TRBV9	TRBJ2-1	TGTGCCAGCAGCGTAGTGGGAGGGGTCAGCAATGAGCAGTTCTTC	CASSVVGGVSNEQFF
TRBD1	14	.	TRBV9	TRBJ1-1	TGTGCCAGCAGCGTCAGGGGACAGGGAGATATCGCTTTCTTT	CASSVRGQGDIAFF
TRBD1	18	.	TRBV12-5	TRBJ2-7	TGTGCTAGTGGTTTGGCGACCCCGACAGGGGACCTTTGGTCCGAGCAGTACTTC	CASGLATPTGDLWSEQYF
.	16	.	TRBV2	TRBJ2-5	TGTGCCAGCAGTCACCAACCGGACAGACTCCAAGAGACCCAGTACTTC	CASSHQPDRLQETQYF
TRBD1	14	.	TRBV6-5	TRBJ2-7	TGTGCCAGCAGTCCTAGTACAGGGGCCTACGAGCAGTACTTC	CASSPSTGAYEQYF
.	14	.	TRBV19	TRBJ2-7	TGTGCCAGTAGTCCACCCGGCTTGCCCTACGAGCAGTACTTC	CASSPPGLPYEQYF
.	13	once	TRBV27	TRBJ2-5	TGTGCCAGCAGTTCCTATACCCGGGAGACCCAGTACTTC	CASSSYTRETQYF
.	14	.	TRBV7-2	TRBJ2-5	TGTGCCAGCAGCTTACACTCGTGGCAAGAGACCCAGTACTTC	CASSLHSWQETQYF
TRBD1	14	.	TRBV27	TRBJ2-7	TGTGCCAGCAGTTCGACAGGGGGCCTGGACGAGCAGTACTTC	CASSSTGGLDEQYF
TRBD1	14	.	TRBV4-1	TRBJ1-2	TGCGCCAGCAGCCCAGAGACAGGGGTGAGGGGCTACACCTTC	CASSPETGVRGYTF
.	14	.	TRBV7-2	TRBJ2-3	TGTGCCAGCAGCTCGGGAATCGGCACAGATACGCAGTATTTT	CASSSGIGTDTQYF
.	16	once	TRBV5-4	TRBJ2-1	TGTGCCAGCAGCTTGGATTCGGGCAGCTCCTACAATGAGCAGTTCTTC	CASSLDSGSSYNEQFF
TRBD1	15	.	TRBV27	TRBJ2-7	TGTGCCAGCAGCCCCGACAGGGGGCGATCCTACGAGCAGTACTTC	CASSPDRGRSYEQYF
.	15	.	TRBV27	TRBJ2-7	TGTGCCAGCAGTTTAGGCTTGACAGCAGCCTACGAGCAGTACTTC	CASSLGLTAAYEQYF
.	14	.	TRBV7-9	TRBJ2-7	TGTGCCAGCAGCCCCGCGGGGATTTCCTACGAGCAGTACTTC	CASSPAGISYEQYF
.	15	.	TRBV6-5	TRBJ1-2	TGTGCCAGCAGTTATGGAAGGACAGCAGTCTATGGCTACACCTTC	CASSYGRTAVYGYTF
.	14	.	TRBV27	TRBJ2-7	TGTGCCAGCAGTTCGAGGGACGGGTCGGACGAGCAGTACTTC	CASSSRDGSDEQYF
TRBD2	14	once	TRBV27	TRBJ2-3	TGTGCCAGCAGTCCCCGATCTCTAGCGGGACGTGAGTATTTT	CASSPRSLAGREYF
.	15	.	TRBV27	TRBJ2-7	TGTGCCAGCAGTCCGAGGGGTACCGCCTCCTACGAGCAGTACTTC	CASSPRGTASYEQYF
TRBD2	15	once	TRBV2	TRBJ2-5	TGTGCCAGCAGTTCCCTAGCGGGCAACCAAGAGACCCAGTACTTC	CASSSLAGNQETQYF